The rows below give T cell receptor beta chains drawn from one sample of a study of blood T cell repertoires in COVID-19. Using immunoSEQ multiplex PCR, the repertoire was profiled, and TCRdb retains in-frame clones only, with some absent. The sample shows 150,000 to 200,000 clones, approximately 87% of them seen only once. The specimen was peripheral blood. The source is a woman in her seventies with acute or convalescent COVID-19. CDR3s include the opening cysteine and the closing phenylalanine or tryptophan. D genes are given only for firm matches. A clone size is listed for some rows: how often the clone was seen (once, few, many), or a class if it is expanded.

size: .
D: TRBD1
J: TRBJ1-5
V: TRBV2
CDR3: CASSERGTADSNQPQHF
DNA: TGTGCCAGCAGTGAAAGAGGGACAGCAGATAGCAATCAGCCCCAGCATTTT

size: .
D: .
J: TRBJ1-1
V: TRBV6-6
CDR3: CASRVRGQAFF
DNA: TGTGCCAGCAGGGTCAGGGGTCAAGCTTTCTTT

size: .
D: TRBD1
J: TRBJ1-5
V: TRBV28
CDR3: CASYGTGYSNQPQHF
DNA: TGTGCCAGTTACGGGACAGGGTATAGCAATCAGCCCCAGCATTTT

size: .
D: .
J: TRBJ1-5
V: TRBV2
CDR3: CASSESAQTGQPQHF
DNA: TGTGCCAGCAGTGAATCTGCTCAGACGGGGCAGCCCCAGCATTTT

size: .
D: .
J: TRBJ2-2
V: TRBV29-1
CDR3: CSVAGQKNTGELFF
DNA: TGCAGCGTTGCTGGACAAAAGAACACCGGGGAGCTGTTTTTT

size: .
D: .
J: TRBJ1-1
V: TRBV19
CDR3: CASTTLTGNTEAFF
DNA: TGTGCCAGTACCACTCTTACAGGGAACACTGAAGCTTTCTTT

size: .
D: .
J: TRBJ1-5
V: TRBV24-1
CDR3: CATSDRQPQHF
DNA: TGTGCCACCAGTGATCGTCAGCCCCAGCATTTT

size: .
D: TRBD1
J: TRBJ2-7
V: TRBV2
CDR3: CASRDRGSYEQYF
DNA: TGTGCCAGCAGGGACAGGGGCTCCTACGAGCAGTACTTC

size: few
D: .
J: TRBJ2-3
V: TRBV18
CDR3: CASSPPSTDTQYF
DNA: TGTGCCAGCTCACCACCATCTACAGATACGCAGTATTTT

size: once
D: .
J: TRBJ1-1
V: TRBV19
CDR3: CASSATVANTEAFF
DNA: TGTGCCAGTAGTGCGACAGTAGCGAACACTGAAGCTTTCTTT

size: few
D: TRBD2
J: TRBJ2-2
V: TRBV2
CDR3: CASRGLADTGELFF
DNA: TGTGCCAGCAGGGGACTAGCGGACACCGGGGAGCTGTTTTTT

size: few
D: TRBD1
J: TRBJ2-7
V: TRBV5-1
CDR3: CASSLGTGRLEQYF
DNA: TGCGCCAGCAGCTTGGGGACAGGGAGGCTGGAGCAGTACTTC

size: .
D: TRBD1
J: TRBJ1-2
V: TRBV5-4
CDR3: CASSGTGVSYGYTF
DNA: TGTGCCAGCAGCGGGACAGGGGTTAGCTATGGCTACACCTTC

size: .
D: .
J: TRBJ2-3
V: TRBV7-2
CDR3: CASSFPPGLRPDTQYF
DNA: TGTGCCAGCAGCTTCCCGCCGGGACTTCGTCCAGATACGCAGTATTTT

size: .
D: .
J: TRBJ1-1
V: TRBV18
CDR3: CASSRLSNTEAFF
DNA: TGTGCCAGCTCGCGATTGAGTAACACTGAAGCTTTCTTT

size: .
D: TRBD2
J: TRBJ2-3
V: TRBV3-1/TRBV3-2
CDR3: CASSLRTSGSAESGAQYF
DNA: TGTGCCAGCAGCCTCCGGACTAGCGGGAGTGCCGAATCTGGGGCGCAGTATTTT

size: .
D: .
J: TRBJ2-7
V: TRBV24-1
CDR3: CATSDARTAKTYEQYF
DNA: TGTGCCACCAGTGACGCCAGGACAGCTAAAACCTACGAGCAGTACTTC

size: .
D: .
J: TRBJ1-2
V: TRBV29-1
CDR3: CSVLGDGYTF
DNA: TGCAGCGTTCTGGGAGATGGCTACACCTTC

size: .
D: .
J: TRBJ1-5
V: TRBV12-3/TRBV12-4
CDR3: CASSVGGNQPQHF
DNA: TGTGCCAGCAGCGTAGGAGGCAATCAGCCCCAGCATTTT

size: .
D: .
J: TRBJ1-2
V: TRBV5-4
CDR3: CASGAPDRPNYGYTF
DNA: TGTGCCAGCGGGGCCCCCGACAGGCCGAACTATGGCTACACCTTC

size: .
D: TRBD1
J: TRBJ1-6
V: TRBV3-1/TRBV3-2
CDR3: CASSTGGRSPLHF
DNA: TGTGCCAGCAGCACAGGGGGCCGATCACCCCTCCACTTT

size: .
D: .
J: TRBJ1-3
V: TRBV7-2
CDR3: CASSYGPGAGNTIYF
DNA: TGTGCCAGCAGCTATGGGCCAGGGGCTGGAAACACCATATATTTT

size: .
D: .
J: TRBJ2-6
V: TRBV27
CDR3: CASTLGFGAGANVLTF
DNA: TGTGCCAGCACCCTAGGGTTCGGGGCTGGGGCCAACGTCCTGACTTTC

size: .
D: .
J: TRBJ2-7
V: TRBV27
CDR3: CASSLSPQGAVLVEQYF
DNA: TGTGCCAGCAGTTTATCCCCACAGGGTGCGGTGTTGGTCGAGCAGTACTTC

size: .
D: .
J: TRBJ1-6
V: TRBV27
CDR3: CASSFGVGSPLHF
DNA: TGTGCCAGCAGTTTCGGGGTTGGATCACCCCTCCACTTT

size: .
D: TRBD1
J: TRBJ1-5
V: TRBV6-6
CDR3: CASSYSNRGVNQPQHF
DNA: TGTGCCAGCAGTTACTCGAACAGGGGTGTTAATCAGCCCCAGCATTTT

size: few
D: TRBD2
J: TRBJ2-3
V: TRBV28
CDR3: CASRTGLAGVRGTQYF
DNA: TGTGCCAGCAGGACGGGACTAGCGGGAGTCAGGGGGACGCAGTATTTT

size: .
D: .
J: TRBJ2-1
V: TRBV14
CDR3: CASSPQALNEQFF
DNA: TGTGCCAGCAGCCCCCAGGCGCTTAATGAGCAGTTCTTC

size: once
D: .
J: TRBJ2-2
V: TRBV25-1
CDR3: CASNEGGAQNTGELFF
DNA: TGTGCCAGCAACGAGGGGGGGGCCCAGAACACCGGGGAGCTGTTTTTT

size: .
D: TRBD1
J: TRBJ2-5
V: TRBV11-2
CDR3: CASSLHGTVLQETQYF
DNA: TGTGCCAGCAGCTTGCATGGGACAGTTCTCCAAGAGACCCAGTACTTC

size: few
D: TRBD1
J: TRBJ1-3
V: TRBV5-1
CDR3: CASSSTGSSGNTIYF
DNA: TGCGCCAGCAGCTCGACAGGGAGCTCTGGAAACACCATATATTTT

size: .
D: TRBD1
J: TRBJ2-5
V: TRBV5-1
CDR3: CASSLTGVGETQYF
DNA: TGCGCCAGCAGCTTGACAGGGGTGGGAGAGACCCAGTACTTC

size: .
D: .
J: TRBJ2-7
V: TRBV11-3
CDR3: CASSLGGDYEQYF
DNA: TGTGCCAGCAGCTTAGGAGGAGACTACGAGCAGTACTTC

size: once
D: TRBD2
J: TRBJ2-2
V: TRBV5-4
CDR3: CASAGGRSTGELFF
DNA: TGTGCCAGCGCGGGGGGGCGGAGCACCGGGGAGCTGTTTTTT